These 25 T cell receptor beta chains came from one sample sequenced in a study of OX40 agonist ivuxolimab in advanced cancers. Generated by immunoSEQ multiplex PCR, the TCRdb table keeps only in-frame clones and is missing some. The sample contains approximately 89,000 clones, approximately 90% of which appear only once. Source: CD4+ or CD8+ T cells sorted from blood, taken in a trial of the OX40 agonist ivuxolimab. Receptor source: an adult with an advanced solid tumor such as melanoma, head and neck, liver or kidney cancer.

V usage is TRBV2 and J usage is TRBJ1-4; a possible D gene is TRBD1 (6 bases). Per germline, CDR1 SNHLY and CDR2 FYNNEI. Between the trimmed V and J ends, which lost 1 base and 10 bases, there was a span of 13 bases. The CDR3 extends over 14 amino acids. For the CDR3, the DNA is TGTGCCAGCAGTGAAGGGGGGGCCTTGGGAAAACTGTTTTTT. Its protein product is CASSEGGALGKLFF.

This sequence joins TRBV6-4 and TRBJ1-3, with a possible D match to TRBD1 (5 bases). This CDR3 has 16 residues. The V end was cut by 0 bases, the J end by 2 bases, with 11 bases between. Germline values: CDR1 MRHNA, CDR2 SNTAGT. CDR3 DNA sequence: TGTGCCAGCAGTGACTCAAGGGGAATCGCTGGAAACACCATATATTTT. Its protein product is CASSDSRGIAGNTIYF.

The V gene is TRBV28, the J gene TRBJ2-7; D is perhaps TRBD1 (6 bases). The germline CDR1 and CDR2 sequences are MDHEN and SYDVKM. V was cut by 5 bases and J by 8 bases, with 16 bases left in between. CDR3 size: 13 residues. This CDR3 is CASSLDSLSQQYF. CDR3 nucleotides: TGTGCCAGCAGTCTGGACAGTCTCTCCCAGCAGTACTTC.

The chain combines TRBV4-1 with TRBJ2-5; maybe TRBD1 (6 bases). In germline, CDR1 is MGHRA, CDR2 YSYEKL. This CDR3 has 18 amino acids. Trimming shortened V by 1 base and J by 2 bases, and 20 bases separated the two germline ends. The DNA for the CDR3 is TGCGCCAGCAGCCAAGTTGGCTCCGGGACAAGGATTCAAGAGACCCAGTACTTC. It is translated as CASSQVGSGTRIQETQYF.

In its sample, this clone is medium-sized. The genes are TRBV29-1 and TRBJ2-2; tentative D call: TRBD2 (6 bases). Between the trimmed V and J ends, which lost 4 bases and 1 base, there was a span of 10 bases. The germline V gene encodes CDR1 SQVTM and CDR2 ANQGSEA. The CDR3 has 14 residues. CDR3 nucleotides: TGCAGCGTTGCATCCGGGGGGAACACCGGGGAGCTGTTTTTT. It specifies CSVASGGNTGELFF.

The chain couples TRBV4-2 to TRBJ1-2, with D possibly TRBD1 on 6 matching bases. Trimming removed 0 bases at V and 7 bases at J, with 15 bases between. Germline CDR1 is LGHNA and CDR2 is YNFKEQ. The CDR3 has 15 amino acids. CDR3 sequence: CASSQEGAGVVGYTF. CDR3 coding DNA: TGTGCCAGCAGCCAAGAAGGGGCAGGGGTGGTTGGCTACACCTTC.

There are a few counts of this clone. The V gene is TRBV5-1, the J gene TRBJ2-3; TRBD1 agrees at 7 bases. This CDR3 is built from 14 residues. V lost 2 bases to trimming and J lost 2 bases; unmatched junction nucleotides: 2. Per germline, CDR1 SGHRS and CDR2 YFSETQ. CDR3 bases: TGCGCCAGCAGCTTCGGGACAGTCACAGATACGCAGTATTTT. It codes for CASSFGTVTDTQYF.

This clone was seen only once. This sequence joins TRBV27 and TRBJ2-1; a possible D gene is TRBD1 (6 bases). Per germline, CDR1 MNHEY and CDR2 SMNVEV (reference sequence). The CDR3 length is 14 residues. V was shortened by 0 bases and J by 5 bases, with 8 bases between the two germline ends. The CDR3 DNA sequence: TGTGCCAGCAGTTTATCTTGGACAGACAATGAGCAGTTCTTC. Its protein product is CASSLSWTDNEQFF.

This chain uses TRBV29-1 with TRBJ1-1, with D unresolved. The CDR3 is made up of 12 amino acids. Germline CDR1 and CDR2: SQVTM and ANQGSEA. CDR3 in amino acids: CTTQGGNTEAFF. The DNA for the CDR3 is TGCACAACCCAAGGAGGGAACACTGAAGCTTTCTTT.

This clone was picked up a small number of times. V is TRBV6-5 and J is TRBJ1-6, with a weak D call TRBD1 (5 bases). Germline V gives CDR1 MNHEY, CDR2 SVGAGI. With 5 bases removed from V and 7 bases from J, the gap between germline ends came to 12 bases. The CDR3 sequence is 14 residues long. The CDR3 spells CASSSGGGNSPLHF. As DNA, the CDR3 is TGTGCCAGCAGTAGTGGGGGGGGGAATTCACCCCTCCACTTT.

This chain uses TRBV2 with TRBJ1-5, with D possibly being TRBD1 (6 bases). The CDR3 runs to 15 residues. The V end lost 2 bases, the J end lost 1 base, and 9 bases lay between the germline ends. Germline V gives CDR1 SNHLY, CDR2 FYNNEI. This chain's CDR3 is CASSERRGSNQPQHF. The CDR3 DNA sequence: TGTGCCAGCAGTGAACGAAGGGGGAGCAATCAGCCCCAGCATTTT.

The J gene is TRBJ1-6, the V gene TRBV4-3; maybe TRBD1 (5 bases). The V end lost 6 bases, the J end lost 10 bases, and 13 bases lay between the germline ends. Germline-derived CDR1 and CDR2 are LGHNA and YSLEER. This CDR3 region has 13 residues. CDR3 in amino acids: CASSTGGNSPLHF. The CDR3 nucleotides are TGCGCCAGCAGTACGGGGGGGAACTCACCCCTCCACTTT.

The count of this clone is one. CDR3 region: CASSLKGTGVDTQYF. CDR3 DNA: TGTGCCAGCAGTTTAAAGGGGACAGGGGTCGATACGCAGTATTTT. The genes are TRBV28 and TRBJ2-3; 10 bases agree with TRBD1. The CDR3 is 15 residues long. Germline CDR1 MDHEN, CDR2 SYDVKM. With V trimmed by 2 bases and J by 6 bases, 5 bases remained unmatched.

This chain uses TRBV11-2 with TRBJ2-7, with TRBD1 matching over 9 bases. Germline loops: CDR1 SGHAT, CDR2 FQNNGV. The V segment lost 3 bases and the J segment 6 bases; nucleotides outside the gene matches: 6. This CDR3 is 14 amino acids long. The CDR3 nucleotides are TGTGCCAGCAGCTTTACGACAGGGGGAGGCGAGCAGTACTTC. Its translation is CASSFTTGGGEQYF.

The chain employs TRBV28 and TRBJ2-7; 7 bases match TRBD1. In germline, CDR1 is MDHEN, CDR2 SYDVKM. V was pared by 10 bases and J by 6 bases, with 12 bases of the junction left unmatched. The CDR3 runs 13 residues. In DNA, the CDR3 is TGTGCCATCGGGACAGTCGCCACCGGCGAGCAGTACTTC. It specifies CAIGTVATGEQYF.

This clone was seen just once. The V call is TRBV5-1, the J call TRBJ1-1; D unclear. Germline V gives CDR1 SGHRS, CDR2 YFSETQ. The CDR3 spans 13 residues. Trimming took off 4 bases at V and 5 bases at J, with 12 bases between the two ends. Here the CDR3 reads CASSHGLGTEAFF. CDR3 coding DNA: TGCGCCAGCAGCCATGGATTAGGGACTGAAGCTTTCTTT.

In its sample, this clone was seen a few times. The V gene is TRBV10-1, the J gene TRBJ2-7; D may be TRBD2 (5 bases). Trimming left V 6 bases short and J 7 bases short, with 19 bases between. Per germline, CDR1 WNHNN and CDR2 SYGVQD (reference sequence). This CDR3 comprises 14 residues. The CDR3 spells CASRPDPGIGEQYF. CDR3 in DNA: TGCGCCAGCAGACCCGACCCGGGGATAGGGGAGCAGTACTTC.

The table lists this clone with a few counts. This chain uses TRBV6-5 with TRBJ1-1; no definite D call. The CDR3 spans 12 residues. V lost 8 bases to trimming and J lost 0 bases, with 7 bases between them. Germline V gene lookup returns CDR1 MNHEY and CDR2 SVGAGI. The CDR3 nucleotides are TGTGCCAGCCACAAGGTGAACACTGAAGCTTTCTTT. This translates into CASHKVNTEAFF.

This clone was counted once. This rearrangement joins TRBV27 to TRBJ2-1; D is undetermined. The germline V gene has CDR1 MNHEY and CDR2 SMNVEV (reference sequence). Trimming stripped 0 bases from V and 0 bases from J, with 9 bases between. This CDR3 is 16 amino acids long. CDR3 amino acids: CASSLSVRSSYNEQFF. The CDR3 DNA reads as TGTGCCAGCAGTTTATCGGTCCGGAGCTCCTACAATGAGCAGTTCTTC.

This clone showed up just once. J is TRBJ1-4 and V is TRBV4-3; D is unclear. This CDR3 is 16 amino acids long. V was cut by 3 bases and J by 8 bases, with 19 bases left in between. The germline CDR1 and CDR2 sequences are LGHNA and YSLEER. The chain's CDR3 is CASSQRGSVAGEKLFF. The CDR3 DNA reads TGCGCCAGCAGCCAGAGAGGGAGCGTAGCAGGAGAAAAACTGTTTTTT.

The chain is built from TRBV4-2 and TRBJ2-2; TRBD2 agrees at 9 bases. V lost 3 bases to trimming and J lost 5 bases; unmatched junction nucleotides: 1. The germline V gene has CDR1 LGHNA and CDR2 YNFKEQ. This CDR3 spans 14 amino acids. DNA for the CDR3: TGTGCCAGCAGCCATACTAGCGGGACCGGGGAGCTGTTTTTT. Translation: CASSHTSGTGELFF.

The chain employs TRBV5-4 and TRBJ2-5, with 8 bases fitting TRBD1. V dropped 6 bases and J dropped 5; count of bases not matched to a gene: 12. CDR3 length equals 15 residues. The germline CDR1 and CDR2 sequences are SGHNT and YYREEE (reference sequence). The CDR3 coding sequence is TGTGCCAGCACCCCAACAGGGGGAGCTTGGGAGACCCAGTACTTC. Residues: CASTPTGGAWETQYF.

V is TRBV18 and J is TRBJ2-7, with 10 bases fitting TRBD1. This CDR3 is built from 14 residues. The V gene's germline CDR1 is KGHSH and CDR2 LQKENI. After removal of 11 bases from V and 6 bases from J, the junction contained 13 bases not matched to a gene. DNA for the CDR3: TGTGCCTCCTATTCAGGGACAGGGGACGGCGAGCAGTACTTC. Translating it yields CASYSGTGDGEQYF.

Remarks on this clone: The sample holds other DNA sequences that translate to the same CDR3. The V and J genes are TRBV2 and TRBJ2-5; D call uncertain. This CDR3 is built from 11 residues. Trimming removed 6 bases at V and 2 bases at J, with 4 bases between. Germline assignment: CDR1 SNHLY and CDR2 FYNNEI. The CDR3 region has the DNA TGTGCCAGCAGCGCACAAGAGACCCAGTACTTC. Translation gives CASSAQETQYF.

The chain recombines TRBV5-1 with TRBJ2-7; unclear D gene. Trimming removed 4 bases at V and 6 bases at J, with 11 bases between. The CDR3 loop spans 12 amino acids. Germline assignment: CDR1 SGHRS and CDR2 YFSETQ. CDR3 residues: CASSRLVGEQYF. The DNA for the CDR3 is TGCGCCAGCAGCCGATTAGTAGGCGAGCAGTACTTC. The full variable domain, its missing parts supplied by reference TRBV5-1 and TRBJ2-7, is KAGVTQTPRYLIKTRGQQVTLSCSPISGHRSVSWYQQTPGQGLQFLFEYFSETQRNKGNFPGRFSGRQFSNSRSEMNVSTLELGDSALYLCASSRLVGEQYFGPGTRLTVT.